The 3 T cell receptor beta chains reported below all come from one sample, sequenced in a study of T cell repertoires in cytomegalovirus infection. TCRdb itself ran the reads through MiXCR, one entry per CDR3 protein. The sample records about 900,000 distinct CDR3 sequences, less than 35% being singletons. These receptors have no identified antigens. Sequencing was performed on cultured CD8+ T cells from PBMCs, taken from culture after CMV antigen stimulation. These receptors all come from a human donor in good health (CMV status not recorded). Some clones in this sample may be carry-over from other donors' samples.

V and J are TRBV28 and TRBJ2-7, with D hard to call. This CDR3 is built from 13 residues. The V end lost 2 bases, the J end lost 4 bases, and 9 bases lay between the germline ends. The V gene's germline CDR1 is MDHEN and CDR2 SYDVKM. CDR3 DNA sequence: TGTGCCAGCAGTTTAGTGGCGGTATACGAGCAGTACTTC. Protein sequence: CASSLVAVYEQYF. Based on the CDR3 plus reference TRBV28 and TRBJ2-7, the full variable domain is DVKVTQSSRYLVKRTGEKVFLECVQDMDHENMFWYRQDPGLGLRLIYFSYDVKMKEKGDIPEGYSVSREKKERFSLILESASTNQTSMYLCASSLVAVYEQYFGPGTRLTVT.

This clonotype occurred many times. The chain joins TRBV4-1 to TRBJ1-1; D possibly corresponds to TRBD1 (5 bases). Trimming removed 4 bases from V and 4 bases from J, with 19 bases in between. The CDR3 is made up of 16 amino acids. Germline V gene lookup returns CDR1 MGHRA and CDR2 YSYEKL. CDR3 nucleotides: TGCGCCAGCAGCCTAGATCCTTCAGGGAGGCCCACTGAAGCTTTCTTT. Its translation: CASSLDPSGRPTEAFF.

This clonotype showed up just once. The chain carries TRBV6-5 and TRBJ1-1, with D possibly being TRBD1 (5 bases). V was trimmed by 6 bases and J by 9 bases, leaving 11 bases between them. This CDR3 is 11 amino acids long. CDR1 is MNHEY and CDR2 is SVGAGI in the germline V gene. The CDR3 DNA sequence: TGTGCCAGCAGGGGGGGTTTTAAAGCTTTCTTT. Protein: CASRGGFKAFF.